The next 24 T cell receptor beta chains were all read from a single sample in a study of vaccination and CD4 T cells after COVID-19. These receptors' antigens are unknown. Sequencing of cultured CD4+ T cell DNA used the Oncomine TCR Beta short-read assay. It was from cultured CD4+ T cells that genomic DNA was extracted. One entry per CDR3 protein results from TCRdb running MiXCR on the PCR reads. Of 9,000 to 13,000 distinct CDR3 sequences listed, about 30% are singletons. Treatment indicated: roughly nine-day PBMC culture with coronavirus spike peptide pools or control peptides (ViraFEST assay). Harvesting of the unexposed donor's CD4+ T cells predated the COVID-19 pandemic (2011-2018). Material for sequencing was CD4+ T cells from blood, cultured in vitro. The receptor set was obtained from a human donor in good health.

This chain connects TRBV28 to TRBJ2-3; the match to TRBD2 covers 10 bases. This CDR3 region has 16 residues. Trimming cost V 4 bases and J 6 bases; bases outside gene matches: 10. Germline V gene sequence: CDR1 MDHEN, CDR2 SYDVKM. The CDR3 reads CASSSQREGRGDTQYF. The CDR3 nucleotides are TGTGCCAGCAGTTCCCAGCGGGAGGGCCGCGGGGATACGCAGTATTTT.

The chain carries TRBV20-1 and TRBJ2-1; D remains unclear. The CDR3 consists of 15 residues. Trimming took off 6 bases at V and 0 bases at J, with 15 bases between the two ends. From germline, CDR1 is DFQATT and CDR2 SNEGSKA (reference sequence). CDR3 sequence: CSAGSTRSSYNEQFF. The CDR3 region has the DNA TGCAGTGCGGGTAGCACAAGGAGCTCCTACAATGAGCAGTTCTTC.

The V and J genes are TRBV6-5 and TRBJ1-1; a possible D gene is TRBD1 (6 bases). Germline V gene lookup returns CDR1 MNHEY and CDR2 SVGAGI. V was trimmed by 4 bases and J by 0 bases, leaving 12 bases between them. The CDR3 totals 15 residues. CDR3 DNA: TGTGCCAGCAGTTCCTTGACAGGAATGAACACTGAAGCTTTCTTT. Its translation is CASSSLTGMNTEAFF.

In its sample, this clonotype was seen a few times. The rearrangement links TRBV6-5 to TRBJ2-1, with D maybe TRBD2 (5 bases). This CDR3 contains 12 residues. Between the trimmed V and J ends, which lost 0 bases and 8 bases, there was a span of 5 bases. Germline CDR1 and CDR2: MNHEY and SVGAGI. The CDR3 bases are TGTGCCAGCAGTTACTCGGGAGATGAGCAGTTCTTC. Translation gives CASSYSGDEQFF.

The chain carries TRBV7-6 and TRBJ2-5; weak D call: TRBD2 (6 bases). The CDR3 has 13 amino acids. V was shortened by 4 bases and J by 5 bases, with 11 bases between the two germline ends. In germline, CDR1 is SGHVS, CDR2 FNYEAQ. CDR3 DNA sequence: TGTGCCAGCAGCTCGGGACTGCGGGAGACCCAGTACTTC. This gives the protein CASSSGLRETQYF.

The chain has TRBV30 and TRBJ2-6; no clear D gene. Germline values: CDR1 GTSNPN, CDR2 SVGIG (reference sequence). There are 19 residues in the CDR3. Deletions cut 5 bases from V and 1 base from J, with 24 bases between. CDR3 sequence: CAWGSALPALPSGANVLTF. The CDR3 DNA reads TGTGCCTGGGGCTCGGCCCTACCAGCTCTACCGTCTGGGGCCAACGTCCTGACTTTC.

In this sample, this clonotype turned up a few times. The gene calls are TRBV20-1 and TRBJ2-1; a possible D gene is TRBD2 (6 bases). Germline CDR1 DFQATT, CDR2 SNEGSKA (reference sequence). The V gene lost 5 bases and the J gene lost 5 bases, with 19 bases spanning the gap. The CDR3 runs 15 residues. The CDR3 protein is CSAPPPGSKNNEQFF. The DNA for the CDR3 is TGCAGTGCTCCCCCCCCCGGGAGTAAAAACAATGAGCAGTTCTTC.

This chain connects TRBV6-8 to TRBJ1-5, with D maybe TRBD1 (5 bases). The CDR3 is made up of 15 amino acids. Trimming cost V 6 bases and J 0 bases, with 12 bases left between them. CDR1 is MNHGY, CDR2 SAAAGT, per germline. DNA of the CDR3: TGTGCCAGCAGCCCTGGACACTTTAGCAATCAGCCCCAGCATTTT. Translating gives CASSPGHFSNQPQHF.

This clonotype occurred once. The V gene is TRBV20-1, the J gene TRBJ2-5, with a tentative D call TRBD2 (5 bases). The V gene's germline CDR1 is DFQATT and CDR2 SNEGSKA (reference sequence). V was pared by 6 bases and J by 2 bases, with 16 bases between. The CDR3 is 14 amino acids. CDR3 sequence: CSALRRGDQETQYF. CDR3 DNA sequence: TGCAGTGCCCTAAGACGGGGAGATCAAGAGACCCAGTACTTC.

This clonotype was counted a few times. The chain carries TRBV28 and TRBJ1-5; 9 nucleotides agree with TRBD1. With V trimmed by 2 bases and J by 1 base, 6 bases remained unmatched. Germline V gives CDR1 MDHEN, CDR2 SYDVKM. CDR3 length: 17 amino acids. CDR3 in DNA: TGTGCCAGCAGTTTAAGGACAGGGGCCATAAGCAATCAGCCCCAGCATTTT. Protein sequence: CASSLRTGAISNQPQHF.

The CDR3: CASSLETSAEAFF. DNA for the CDR3: TGTGCCAGCAGCTTAGAGACGTCCGCTGAAGCTTTCTTT. The chain joins TRBV7-9 to TRBJ1-1; D not resolved. The length of the CDR3 is 13 residues. Germline V gene sequence: CDR1 SEHNR, CDR2 FQNEAQ (reference sequence). Trimming pared 1 base from V and 6 bases from J, leaving 9 bases between. The complete variable domain, with remaining parts taken from reference TRBV7-9 and TRBJ1-1, reads DTGVSQNPRHKITKRGQNVTFRCDPISEHNRLYWYRQTLGQGPEFLTYFQNEAQLEKSRLLSDRFSAERPKGSFSTLEIQRTEQGDSAMYLCASSLETSAEAFFGQGTRLTVV.

This clonotype was found a few times. The gene calls are TRBV27 and TRBJ2-5, with 8 nucleotides matching TRBD2. CDR1 is MNHEY and CDR2 is SMNVEV in the germline V gene (reference sequence). V trimming: 7 bases; J trimming: 5 bases; junction bases outside the gene matches: 3. The CDR3 runs to 12 residues. In DNA, the CDR3 is TGTGCCAGCAAGAGCGGGGGCGAGACCCAGTACTTC. Amino acid sequence: CASKSGGETQYF.

This sequence joins TRBV19 and TRBJ2-2, with D hard to call. V was cut by 4 bases and J by 9 bases, with 6 bases left in between. CDR3 length: 11 amino acids. Germline assignment: CDR1 LNHDA and CDR2 SQIVND (reference sequence). This CDR3 reads CASSRTRELFF. The CDR3 region has the DNA TGTGCCAGTAGTAGGACCAGGGAGCTGTTTTTT. The full variable domain, completed using reference TRBV19 and TRBJ2-2, is DGGITQSPKYLFRKEGQNVTLSCEQNLNHDAMYWYRQDPGQGLRLIYYSQIVNDFQKGDIAEGYSVSREKKESFPLTVTSAQKNPTAFYLCASSRTRELFFGEGSRLTVL.

CDR3 DNA: TGTGCCAGCAGCGTCACCGGGGGACTACCCTCCTACGAGCAGTACTTC. Residues: CASSVTGGLPSYEQYF. V and J are TRBV6-1 and TRBJ2-7; 7 bases agree with TRBD2. Germline CDR1 is MNHNS and CDR2 is SASEGT. The CDR3 loop spans 16 amino acids. V shed 6 bases and J 0 bases; nucleotides not matched to a gene: 11.

A few counts support this clonotype. The chain employs TRBV12-1 and TRBJ2-5; the tabulated D call, TRBD2, remains unverified against the DNA. TRBV12-1 is an annotated pseudogene. The CDR3 sequence is 14 residues long. CDR3 coding DNA: TGTGCCAGCAGCTTTCGACTAGCCGGGGAGACCCAGTACTTC. Protein product: CASSFRLAGETQYF.

V and J are TRBV11-2 and TRBJ2-1; D unclear. V was clipped by 3 bases and J by 0 bases, with 6 bases between them. The CDR3 has 14 residues. Germline CDR1 is SGHAT and CDR2 is FQNNGV. The CDR3 spells CASSFPGSYNEQFF. CDR3 bases: TGTGCCAGCAGCTTCCCCGGCTCCTACAATGAGCAGTTCTTC. The full variable domain, completed using reference TRBV11-2 and TRBJ2-1, is EAGVAQSPRYKIIEKRQSVAFWCNPISGHATLYWYQQILGQGPKLLIQFQNNGVVDDSQLPKDRFSAERLKGVDSTLKIQPAKLEDSAVYLCASSFPGSYNEQFFGPGTRLTVL.

The genes are TRBV5-4 and TRBJ1-5; 10 nucleotides agree with TRBD1. Germline-derived CDR1 and CDR2 are SGHNT and YYREEE (reference sequence). This CDR3 has 14 amino acids. V was pared by 5 bases and J by 7 bases, with 6 bases of the junction left unmatched. CDR3 amino acids: CASSPGTGVQPQHF. The CDR3 DNA reads as TGTGCCAGCAGTCCCGGGACAGGGGTACAGCCCCAGCATTTT. The full variable domain, completed using reference TRBV5-4 and TRBJ1-5, is ETGVTQSPTHLIKTRGQQVTLRCSSQSGHNTVSWYQQALGQGPQFIFQYYREEENGRGNFPPRFSGLQFPNYSSELNVNALELDDSALYLCASSPGTGVQPQHFGDGTRLSIL.

This rearrangement joins TRBV6-1 to TRBJ2-3; 11 bases map to TRBD2. V trimming: 6 bases; J trimming: 3 bases; junction bases outside the gene matches: 5. CDR1 and CDR2 (germline): MNHNS, SASEGT. The CDR3 is made up of 15 amino acids. The CDR3 DNA is TGTGCCAGCAGGATGACTAGCGGGACGACAGATACGCAGTATTTT. This sequence encodes CASRMTSGTTDTQYF.

A few counts support this clonotype. V usage is TRBV15 and J usage is TRBJ2-7, with TRBD2 matching over 7 bases. Germline V CDR1 and CDR2: LNHNV, YYDKDF (reference sequence). The V segment lost 0 bases and the J segment 0 bases; nucleotides outside the gene matches: 2. This CDR3 spans 15 amino acids. CDR3 loop: CATSRDGGGSYEQYF. CDR3 DNA sequence: TGTGCCACCAGCAGAGATGGGGGGGGCTCCTACGAGCAGTACTTC. The full variable domain, completed using reference TRBV15 and TRBJ2-7, is DAMVIQNPRYQVTQFGKPVTLSCSQTLNHNVMYWYQQKSSQAPKLLFHYYDKDFNNEADTPDNFQSRRPNTSFCFLDIRSPGLGDTAMYLCATSRDGGGSYEQYFGPGTRLTVT.

Relative to its sample, this clonotype is medium-sized. The CDR3 coding sequence is TGCGGGGGCTGTGGGAGGGGGCCTAAGACGGCCCAGTACTTC. The encoded protein is CGGCGRGPKTAQYF. V and J are TRBV20-1 and TRBJ2-5; D may correspond to TRBD1 or TRBD2 (7 bases each). The CDR3 sequence is 14 residues long. From germline, CDR1 is DFQATT and CDR2 SNEGSKA (reference sequence).

The chain couples TRBV20-1 to TRBJ1-2, with D possibly matching TRBD1 (6 bases). Looked up from germline, CDR1 is DFQATT and CDR2 is SNEGSKA (reference sequence). Trimming stripped 0 bases from V and 8 bases from J, with 13 bases between. This CDR3 is built from 13 residues. The DNA for the CDR3 is TGCAGTGCTAGAGAGGGGGGGGCGGAGGGCTACACCTTC. Its translation is CSAREGGAEGYTF.

The chain is built from TRBV28 and TRBJ1-2, with D perhaps TRBD1 (5 bases). The CDR3 has 17 amino acids. Germline CDR1 MDHEN, CDR2 SYDVKM. Trimming removed 1 base from V and 8 bases from J, with 23 bases in between. The CDR3 loop reads CASSLFSGAGGGQGYTF. In DNA form, the CDR3 reads TGTGCCAGCAGTTTATTTTCCGGGGCGGGAGGAGGTCAGGGCTACACCTTC.

The chain joins TRBV4-2 to TRBJ2-5, with D possibly TRBD2 on 6 matching bases. The CDR3 runs to 15 residues. V lost 4 bases and J lost 3, with 15 bases in between. Per the germline V gene, CDR1 is LGHNA and CDR2 is YNFKEQ. CDR3 residues: CASSPSGASEETQYF. The CDR3 nucleotides read TGTGCCAGCAGCCCATCTGGGGCTAGCGAAGAGACCCAGTACTTC.

In its sample, this clonotype was seen a few times. V and J are TRBV7-2 and TRBJ2-2; the D gene is possibly TRBD2 (6 bases). This CDR3 is built from 19 residues. V lost 5 bases and J lost 2, with 24 bases in between. Per the germline V gene, CDR1 is SGHTA and CDR2 is FQGNSA. The CDR3: CASSPRGSGVGINTGELFF. CDR3 coding DNA: TGTGCCAGCAGCCCGAGGGGTAGCGGAGTGGGAATTAACACCGGGGAGCTGTTTTTT.